This T cell receptor beta chain originates from a study of Ad26.COV2.S vaccination and SARS-CoV-2 variants. Broader study findings: It was vaccine recipients, not placebo recipients, who had the higher spike-specific TCR breadth. Analyses that measured TCR breadth and depth may have underestimated total T cell responses.

Sequencing used immunoSEQ multiplex PCR; TCRdb keeps in-frame clones, though not all of them. The sample has around 300,000 clones, 85% to 90% seen once. Treatment noted: some 19 received Ad26.COV2.S at low or high dose, single or two shots; roughly 5 received placebo; per-sample allocation not given. Specimen acquisition occurred on day 63 following the initial vaccine or placebo injection. Trimming left V 3 bases short and J 5 bases short, with 10 bases between. The CDR3 sequence is 13 residues long. From germline, CDR1 is LNHDA and CDR2 SQIVND (reference sequence). Details on this clone: Its specificity is unknown.

This receptor was taken from a person between 18 and 65 years old who received the Ad26.COV2.S COVID-19 vaccine or a placebo. The sample consisted of peripheral blood, taken in a trial of Ad26.COV2.S vaccine versus placebo. This rearrangement joins TRBV19 to TRBJ2-5, with D uncertain. The CDR3 DNA reads TGTGCCAGTAGTATTCGGTTCGCGGAGACCCAGTACTTC. This sequence encodes CASSIRFAETQYF.